This TCR beta chain stems from a study of T-cell memory formation after mild COVID-19. Broader study findings: Those CD4+ clones that contracted were mainly in CM and EM (CD8+ ones in EMRA).

CDR1 SQVTM and CDR2 ANQGSEA come from the germline V gene. V was clipped by 4 bases and J by 0 bases; unmatched bases: 4. The CDR3 has 15 amino acids. At least ten counts were recorded for this clonotype. What it recognizes is unknown. TCRdb itself ran the 5' RACE reads through MiXCR, one entry per CDR3 protein. Counted here are fewer than 700,000 distinct CDR3 sequences, roughly 18% occurring once; the ten biggest clones make up 12%. The rearrangement uses TRBV29-1 and TRBJ2-3; 10 bases fit TRBD2. The TCR was taken from an adult woman who had mild COVID-19 (a few samples of this study predate the infection). Cell type and time point are not known. Sequencing was done on a sample of PBMCs or a T cell subset sorted from them (not recorded which). In DNA form, the CDR3 reads TGCAGCGTTGTGGTAGCGGGGGGCAGCACAGATACGCAGTATTTT. Protein: CSVVVAGGSTDTQYF.